The 4 T cell receptor beta chains reported below all come from one sample, sequenced in a study of blood T cells in healthy people across ages. Then a second PCR, running about 6 to 11 cycles, was carried out with a sample-barcoded 5' primer and a J-beta primer mix. TCRdb re-called the 5' RACE reads through MiXCR, storing one row per CDR3 protein. The repertoire consists of 1.5 million or so distinct CDR3 sequences, with roughly two fifths occurring once and the leading ten covering 4%. Sequenced: blood. These receptors were obtained from a woman younger than 35 in good health.

In this sample, this clonotype turned up many times. This sequence joins TRBV29-1 and TRBJ2-1, with 10 bases fitting TRBD2. Germline values: CDR1 SQVTM, CDR2 ANQGSEA. The CDR3 spans 14 residues. Trimming cost V 6 bases and J 7 bases; bases outside gene matches: 9. CDR3 amino acids: CSVEVLAGRNEQFF. The CDR3 coding sequence is TGCAGCGTCGAGGTACTAGCGGGAAGGAATGAGCAGTTCTTC.

This clonotype was seen a handful of times. CDR3 amino acids: CASSKGDRDRCSYEQYF. DNA of the CDR3: TGTGCCAGCAGCAAAGGGGACAGGGACCGTTGCTCCTACGAGCAGTACTTC. The chain employs TRBV21-1 and TRBJ2-7; TRBD1, the D gene given by the table, was not confirmed from the DNA. TRBV21-1 is shown as a pseudogene. This CDR3 is built from 17 residues.

This rearrangement joins TRBV2 to TRBJ2-1; no definite D call. Germline loops: CDR1 SNHLY, CDR2 FYNNEI. This CDR3 is 15 amino acids long. Trimming stripped 0 bases from V and 7 bases from J, with 13 bases between. Here the CDR3 reads CASSEAWPLGNEQFF. The CDR3 nucleotides are TGTGCCAGCAGTGAAGCTTGGCCCCTGGGGAATGAGCAGTTCTTC. The entire variable domain, with the rest obtained from reference TRBV2 and TRBJ2-1, is as follows: EPEVTQTPSHQVTQMGQEVILRCVPISNHLYFYWYRQILGQKVEFLVSFYNNEISEKSEIFDDQFSVERPDGSNFTLKIRSTKLEDSAMYFCASSEAWPLGNEQFFGPGTRLTVL.

The V and J genes are TRBV7-9 and TRBJ2-1, with 8 bases aligning to TRBD1. The CDR3 length is 15 residues. J was trimmed by 7 bases and V by 1 base; bases with no gene match: 6. Germline V gives CDR1 SEHNR, CDR2 FQNEAQ (reference sequence). DNA for the CDR3: TGTGCCAGCAGCTTAGGCCCGGACAGGGCGAATGAGCAGTTCTTC. Residues: CASSLGPDRANEQFF.